What follows are 30 T cell receptor beta chains derived from one specimen sequenced in a study of early T cells in non-severe SARS-CoV-2 infection. Using its own MiXCR run on the 5' RACE reads, TCRdb lists one record per CDR3 protein. The table has around 60,000 distinct CDR3 sequences, roughly 18% seen once. The input for sequencing was whole blood, taken at baseline. All receptors come from an adult who was a healthcare worker with PCR-confirmed SARS-CoV-2 infection or an uninfected control (not recorded which).

This clonotype was recorded a few times. The genes are TRBV12-3 or TRBV12-4 and TRBJ2-3; D may correspond to TRBD1 or TRBD2 (5 bases each). The CDR3 spans 13 residues. V lost 3 bases, J lost 5 bases, and 9 bases lay in between. Written as DNA, the CDR3 is TGTGCCAGCAGTTTGAGGGGAAGAGATACGCAGTATTTT. It encodes CASSLRGRDTQYF.

The sample holds many counts of this clonotype. This chain joins TRBV20-1 and TRBJ2-7; the D gene is possibly TRBD2 (6 bases). Trimming removed 5 bases from V and 0 bases from J, with 14 bases in between. This CDR3 is built from 14 residues. Germline V gives CDR1 DFQATT, CDR2 SNEGSKA (reference sequence). CDR3 protein: CSAGRDWGSYEQYF. CDR3 DNA sequence: TGCAGTGCTGGCCGGGACTGGGGCTCCTACGAGCAGTACTTC.

This chain joins TRBV6-5 and TRBJ1-1; D is possibly TRBD1 (6 bases). Germline V gives CDR1 MNHEY, CDR2 SVGAGI. The CDR3 has 17 amino acids. V was shortened by 7 bases and J by 0 bases, with 21 bases between the two germline ends. In nucleotides, the CDR3 is TGTGCCAGCAAATTGGGATTTGGGGGCAGCATGAACACTGAAGCTTTCTTT. Protein sequence: CASKLGFGGSMNTEAFF.

The chain carries TRBV20-1 and TRBJ2-7; the D is unclear. The V gene lost 3 bases and the J gene lost 1 base, with 13 bases spanning the gap. The CDR3 extends over 14 amino acids. Germline V lookup: CDR1 DFQATT, CDR2 SNEGSKA (reference sequence). The chain's CDR3 is CSASRDTRSYEQYF. In nucleotides, the CDR3 is TGCAGTGCTAGTCGAGACACAAGATCCTACGAGCAGTACTTC.

A few counts support this clonotype. The rearrangement uses TRBV27 and TRBJ2-7; D is unclear. Deletions cut 2 bases from V and 6 bases from J, with 11 bases between. The CDR3 sequence is 13 residues long. Germline V gives CDR1 MNHEY, CDR2 SMNVEV (reference sequence). The CDR3, as DNA: TGTGCCAGCAGTTTAGTCTCCGCCGGCGAGCAGTACTTC. Its translation: CASSLVSAGEQYF.

The chain joins TRBV14 to TRBJ1-6; D possibly corresponds to TRBD1 (5 bases). CDR1 is SGHDN and CDR2 is FVKESK in the germline V gene. The CDR3 totals 15 residues. V lost 0 bases and J lost 6, with 9 bases in between. The CDR3 sequence: CASSQETGFNSPLHF. DNA of the CDR3: TGTGCCAGCAGCCAAGAAACAGGATTTAATTCACCCCTCCACTTT.

The chain couples TRBV6-1 to TRBJ2-1; D perhaps matches TRBD1 (6 bases). Germline assignment: CDR1 MNHNS and CDR2 SASEGT. Trimming stripped 3 bases from V and 6 bases from J, with 15 bases between. The length of the CDR3 is 15 residues. CDR3 in amino acids: CASSERDRTLNEQFF. DNA of the CDR3: TGTGCCAGCAGTGAGCGCGACAGGACTCTCAATGAGCAGTTCTTC.

This clonotype was recorded once. The rearrangement links TRBV12-3 or TRBV12-4 to TRBJ2-7; D is undetermined. Trimming shortened V by 3 bases and J by 0 bases, and 9 bases separated the two germline ends. The CDR3 extends over 14 amino acids. Written as DNA, the CDR3 is TGTGCCAGCAGTTTTATAGGCAGCTCCTACGAGCAGTACTTC. It translates to CASSFIGSSYEQYF.

The rearrangement links TRBV7-9 to TRBJ1-1; no reliable D call. V lost 1 base, J lost 6 bases, and 9 bases lay in between. CDR1 and CDR2 from the germline V gene are SEHNR and FQNEAQ (reference sequence). This CDR3 spans 13 amino acids. CDR3 nucleotide sequence: TGTGCCAGCAGCTTAGAGTGGGAATCTGAAGCTTTCTTT. Residues: CASSLEWESEAFF.

V and J are TRBV4-1 and TRBJ2-1; D possibly corresponds to TRBD2 (7 bases). CDR3 length: 15 amino acids. Trimming left V 7 bases short and J 3 bases short, with 16 bases between. The germline CDR1 and CDR2 sequences are MGHRA and YSYEKL. This CDR3 reads CASNREGGNYNEQFF. CDR3 coding DNA: TGCGCCAGCAACCGAGAGGGGGGGAACTACAATGAGCAGTTCTTC.

This clonotype was seen ten or more times. The chain couples TRBV7-6 to TRBJ2-1; 7 bases align to TRBD2. Per the germline V gene, CDR1 is SGHVS and CDR2 is FNYEAQ. The CDR3 totals 16 residues. V trimming: 4 bases; J trimming: 2 bases; junction bases outside the gene matches: 8. The CDR3 here is CASSSQPGGAYNEQFF. The CDR3 DNA sequence: TGTGCCAGCAGCTCACAGCCGGGAGGCGCCTACAATGAGCAGTTCTTC.

V is TRBV7-2 and J is TRBJ1-4, with unresolved D. The length of the CDR3 is 15 residues. CDR1 is SGHTA, CDR2 FQGNSA, per germline. Trimming cost V 1 base and J 3 bases, with 9 bases left between them. As DNA, the CDR3 is TGTGCCAGCAGCTTAGAAGGATTTGCTAATGAAAAACTGTTTTTT. This gives the protein CASSLEGFANEKLFF.

The J gene is TRBJ2-7, the V gene TRBV12-2. TRBV12-2 is recorded as a pseudogene. This CDR3 is built from 16 residues. CDR3 nucleotide sequence: TGTGCAAGTCGCTTAGGACGGGCTTTTCGCTCCTACGAGCAGTACTTC. It encodes CASRLGRAFRSYEQYF.

This clonotype was counted at least ten times. The chain has TRBV10-2 and TRBJ2-1; D is tentatively TRBD1 or TRBD2 (5 bases each). From germline, CDR1 is WSHSY and CDR2 SAAADI. Trimming removed 0 bases at V and 1 base at J, with 19 bases between. The CDR3 is 19 residues long. CDR3 in amino acids: CASSESTRGRTLSYNEQFF. The CDR3, as DNA: TGCGCCAGCAGTGAGTCGACTCGGGGACGCACACTTTCCTACAATGAGCAGTTCTTC.

This clonotype was counted only a few times. This sequence joins TRBV5-1 and TRBJ1-6, with 7 bases fitting TRBD1. Trimming at V came to 5 bases and at J to 7 bases, leaving 9 bases not matched to a gene. The V gene's germline CDR1 is SGHRS and CDR2 YFSETQ. The CDR3 loop spans 15 amino acids. CDR3 bases: TGCGCCAGCAGGAGGGCCGGGACAGAAAATTCACCCCTCCACTTT. Its translation is CASRRAGTENSPLHF. Supplemented by reference TRBV5-1 and TRBJ1-6, the full variable domain reads KAGVTQTPRYLIKTRGQQVTLSCSPISGHRSVSWYQQTPGQGLQFLFEYFSETQRNKGNFPGRFSGRQFSNSRSEMNVSTLELGDSALYLCASRRAGTENSPLHFGNGTRLTVT.

This chain joins TRBV28 and TRBJ1-2; a weak D match, TRBD1 (5 bases). Germline loops: CDR1 MDHEN, CDR2 SYDVKM. The CDR3 runs to 14 residues. Trimming removed 5 bases from V and 8 bases from J, with 18 bases in between. The CDR3 protein is CASSPFQGLGGYTF. The CDR3 DNA reads as TGTGCCAGCAGTCCCTTCCAGGGCCTAGGAGGCTACACCTTC.

In this sample, this clonotype turned up a few times. The chain joins TRBV6-1 to TRBJ2-7, with a weak D call TRBD2 (5 bases). The CDR3 is 12 residues long. Germline CDR1 is MNHNS and CDR2 is SASEGT. V was shortened by 8 bases and J by 3 bases, with 11 bases between the two germline ends. The CDR3 sequence: CASFRDFYEQYF. For the CDR3, the DNA is TGTGCCAGCTTCCGGGATTTCTACGAGCAGTACTTC.

This clonotype was seen more than once but under ten times. The gene calls are TRBV7-9 and TRBJ2-7, with D perhaps being TRBD1 or TRBD2 (6 bases each). The germline V gene encodes CDR1 SEHNR and CDR2 FQNEAQ (reference sequence). V dropped 0 bases and J dropped 0 bases, with 9 bases sitting between them. CDR3 length: 15 amino acids. The CDR3 nucleotides read TGTGCCAGCAGCTTAGCGTCGGGGGCCTCCTACGAGCAGTACTTC. It encodes CASSLASGASYEQYF.

This clonotype was counted only a few times. J is TRBJ1-2 and V is TRBV27, with D possibly matching TRBD1 (6 bases). CDR3 size: 12 residues. CDR1 is MNHEY, CDR2 SMNVEV, per germline (reference sequence). The V gene lost 8 bases and the J gene lost 4 bases, with 11 bases spanning the gap. The CDR3 nucleotides read TGTGCCAGCCGGGCGGGGGCCTATGGCTACACCTTC. It encodes CASRAGAYGYTF.

This clonotype was observed a handful of times. The chain joins TRBV5-8 to TRBJ2-1, with TRBD2 matching over 12 bases. The junction had 6 bases not matched to a gene; V was cut back by 4 bases and J by 4 bases. The CDR3 spans 16 residues. The germline CDR1 and CDR2 sequences are SGHTS and YDEGEE. In nucleotides, the CDR3 is TGTGCCAGCAGCCACACTAGCGGGAGGCTATACAATGAGCAGTTCTTC. Translating gives CASSHTSGRLYNEQFF.

This clonotype came up many times. The J gene is TRBJ1-4, the V gene TRBV9, with 9 bases fitting TRBD1. The CDR3 extends over 14 amino acids. With 0 bases clipped from V and 7 bases from J, the junction kept 1 base outside the gene matches. Germline-derived CDR1 and CDR2 are SGDLS and YYNGEE. The CDR3 loop reads CASSVDRGPEKLFF. The CDR3 region has the DNA TGTGCCAGCAGCGTAGACAGGGGGCCTGAAAAACTGTTTTTT. The variable domain in full, completed from reference TRBV9 and TRBJ1-4, reads DSGVTQTPKHLITATGQRVTLRCSPRSGDLSVYWYQQSLDQGLQFLIQYYNGEERAKGNILERFSAQQFPDLHSELNLSSLELGDSALYFCASSVDRGPEKLFFGSGTQLSVL.

The V and J genes are TRBV7-2 and TRBJ1-5; D ambiguous. The CDR3 has 15 amino acids. Trimming left V 5 bases short and J 8 bases short, with 19 bases between. Germline CDR1 and CDR2: SGHTA and FQGNSA. Here the CDR3 DNA reads TGTGCCAGCAGCCCGACGGGCCTAGATGCCGAGCCCCAGCATTTT. It is translated as CASSPTGLDAEPQHF.

The rearrangement joins TRBV5-1 to TRBJ2-7; the D call may be TRBD1 or TRBD2 (6 bases each). The ends were cut back, 3 bases at V and 5 bases at J, with 18 bases in the middle. The V gene's germline CDR1 is SGHRS and CDR2 YFSETQ. This CDR3 contains 15 residues. The CDR3 region has the DNA TGCGCCAGCAGCTCGTTCGGAGGGGGGACGAACGAGCAGTACTTC. Translation gives CASSSFGGGTNEQYF.

The table lists this clonotype with a few counts. This chain links TRBV7-6 with TRBJ1-1, with D uncertain. The CDR3 covers 14 residues. The germline gives CDR1 SGHVS, CDR2 FNYEAQ. Trimming took 4 bases from V and 2 from J, leaving 11 bases between them. CDR3 nucleotide sequence: TGTGCCAGCAGCTCTGGGTTCGCCAACACTGAAGCTTTCTTT. Protein sequence: CASSSGFANTEAFF.

This clonotype was seen a handful of times. The DNA for the CDR3 is TGTGCCAGCAGCTTAAATCAGGGATTGAACACTGAAGCTTTCTTT. As protein: CASSLNQGLNTEAFF. The chain combines TRBV5-6 with TRBJ1-1, with D possibly TRBD1 on 5 matching bases. V was pared by 2 bases and J by 0 bases, with 11 bases between. Per germline, CDR1 SGHDT and CDR2 YYEEEE. The CDR3 runs to 15 residues.

This clonotype showed up just a few times. The chain joins TRBV28 to TRBJ1-1; D not resolved. The CDR3 has 13 residues. V dropped 6 bases and J dropped 3 bases, with 11 bases sitting between them. The germline gives CDR1 MDHEN, CDR2 SYDVKM. CDR3 sequence: CASSPMGYTEAFF. The CDR3 bases are TGTGCCAGCAGCCCTATGGGGTACACTGAAGCTTTCTTT.

This clonotype was picked up a small number of times. This rearrangement joins TRBV15 to TRBJ2-5; TRBD2 is a possible D gene (6 bases). The CDR3 length is 15 residues. V was trimmed by 0 bases and J by 5 bases, leaving 13 bases between them. Germline CDR1 LNHNV, CDR2 YYDKDF (reference sequence). This chain's CDR3 is CATSRDAREAETQYF. The CDR3 DNA reads as TGTGCCACCAGCAGAGATGCCAGGGAGGCGGAGACCCAGTACTTC.

The rearrangement links TRBV20-1 to TRBJ2-7, with 8 bases identical to TRBD2. The length of the CDR3 is 15 residues. The V gene end was trimmed by 1 base and the J gene end by 0 bases; junction bases not matched to a gene: 5. Germline CDR1 DFQATT, CDR2 SNEGSKA (reference sequence). CDR3: CSARGISGDSYEQYF. The DNA for the CDR3 is TGCAGTGCTAGAGGGATTAGCGGGGACTCCTACGAGCAGTACTTC.

This clonotype showed up just a few times. Written as DNA, the CDR3 is TGTGCCAGCAGTGAGGGACAGGGGGGCACTGAAGCTTTCTTT. Its protein is CASSEGQGGTEAFF. This chain links TRBV6-4 with TRBJ1-1, with 11 bases fitting TRBD1. The V gene end was trimmed by 3 bases and the J gene end by 4 bases; junction bases not matched to a gene: 1. The germline CDR1 and CDR2 sequences are MRHNA and SNTAGT. The CDR3 runs to 14 residues.

The chain joins TRBV20-1 to TRBJ2-1, with D possibly being TRBD1 (6 bases). This CDR3 has 14 amino acids. V dropped 3 bases and J dropped 1 base, with 10 bases sitting between them. Germline loops: CDR1 DFQATT, CDR2 SNEGSKA (reference sequence). The CDR3 DNA is TGCAGTGCTAGGGACAGCCCTTCCTACAATGAGCAGTTCTTC. Translated: CSARDSPSYNEQFF.